This T cell receptor beta chain was captured in a study of human T cells and chemical hapten exposure. The V segment lost 1 base and the J segment 0 bases; nucleotides outside the gene matches: 6. The V gene's germline CDR1 is KGHDR and CDR2 SFDVKD. The CDR3 loop spans 19 amino acids. Regarding time point: pre-sensitization, week 0. Treatment specified: therapeutic diphenylcyclopropenone sensitization with weekly scalp DPC. TCRdb re-called the RACE reads with MiXCR, one entry per CDR3 protein. The profile shows approximately 79,000 distinct CDR3 sequences, roughly 8.5% of them singletons. The TCR originated in a man aged 40-55 years with alopecia areata. Some clones in this sample may be carry-over from other donors' samples. The chain couples TRBV24-1 to TRBJ2-6; 9 bases align to TRBD1. The material sequenced was whole blood, taken in connection with sensitization to the hapten diphenylcyclopropenone (DPC). In nucleotides, the CDR3 is TGTGCCACCAGTGATTTCCCCGGACAGGGGCACTCTGGGGCCAACGTCCTGACTTTC. It yields the protein CATSDFPGQGHSGANVLTF.